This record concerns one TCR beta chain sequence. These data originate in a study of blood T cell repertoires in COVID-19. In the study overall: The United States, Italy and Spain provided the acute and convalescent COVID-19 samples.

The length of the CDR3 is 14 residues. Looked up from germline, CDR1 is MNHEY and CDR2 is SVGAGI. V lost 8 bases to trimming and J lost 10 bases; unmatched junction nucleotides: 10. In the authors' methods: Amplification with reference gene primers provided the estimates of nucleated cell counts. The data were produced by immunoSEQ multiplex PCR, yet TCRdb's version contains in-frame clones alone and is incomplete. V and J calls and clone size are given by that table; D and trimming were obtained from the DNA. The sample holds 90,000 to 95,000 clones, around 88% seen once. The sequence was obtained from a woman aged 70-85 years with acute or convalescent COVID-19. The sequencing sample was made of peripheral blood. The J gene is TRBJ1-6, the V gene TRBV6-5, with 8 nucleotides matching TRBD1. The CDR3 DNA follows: TGTGCCAGCCAGGACAGGGCCTCGCGGTCACCCCTCCACTTT. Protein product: CASQDRASRSPLHF.